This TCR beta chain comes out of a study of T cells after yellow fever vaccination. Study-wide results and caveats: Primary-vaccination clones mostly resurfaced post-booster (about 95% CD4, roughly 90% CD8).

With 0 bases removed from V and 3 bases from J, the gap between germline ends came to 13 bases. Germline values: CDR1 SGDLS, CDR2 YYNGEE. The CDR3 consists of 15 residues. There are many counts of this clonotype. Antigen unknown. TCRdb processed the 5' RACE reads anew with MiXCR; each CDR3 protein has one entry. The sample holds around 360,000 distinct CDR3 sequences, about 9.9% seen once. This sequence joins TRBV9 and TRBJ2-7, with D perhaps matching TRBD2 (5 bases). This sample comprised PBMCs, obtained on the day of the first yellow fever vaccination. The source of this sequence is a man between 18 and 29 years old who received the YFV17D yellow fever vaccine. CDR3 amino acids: CASSVGGGVRYEQYF. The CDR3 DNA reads TGTGCCAGCAGCGTAGGAGGAGGTGTTCGCTACGAGCAGTACTTC. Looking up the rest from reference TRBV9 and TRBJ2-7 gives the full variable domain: DSGVTQTPKHLITATGQRVTLRCSPRSGDLSVYWYQQSLDQGLQFLIQYYNGEERAKGNILERFSAQQFPDLHSELNLSSLELGDSALYFCASSVGGGVRYEQYFGPGTRLTVT.